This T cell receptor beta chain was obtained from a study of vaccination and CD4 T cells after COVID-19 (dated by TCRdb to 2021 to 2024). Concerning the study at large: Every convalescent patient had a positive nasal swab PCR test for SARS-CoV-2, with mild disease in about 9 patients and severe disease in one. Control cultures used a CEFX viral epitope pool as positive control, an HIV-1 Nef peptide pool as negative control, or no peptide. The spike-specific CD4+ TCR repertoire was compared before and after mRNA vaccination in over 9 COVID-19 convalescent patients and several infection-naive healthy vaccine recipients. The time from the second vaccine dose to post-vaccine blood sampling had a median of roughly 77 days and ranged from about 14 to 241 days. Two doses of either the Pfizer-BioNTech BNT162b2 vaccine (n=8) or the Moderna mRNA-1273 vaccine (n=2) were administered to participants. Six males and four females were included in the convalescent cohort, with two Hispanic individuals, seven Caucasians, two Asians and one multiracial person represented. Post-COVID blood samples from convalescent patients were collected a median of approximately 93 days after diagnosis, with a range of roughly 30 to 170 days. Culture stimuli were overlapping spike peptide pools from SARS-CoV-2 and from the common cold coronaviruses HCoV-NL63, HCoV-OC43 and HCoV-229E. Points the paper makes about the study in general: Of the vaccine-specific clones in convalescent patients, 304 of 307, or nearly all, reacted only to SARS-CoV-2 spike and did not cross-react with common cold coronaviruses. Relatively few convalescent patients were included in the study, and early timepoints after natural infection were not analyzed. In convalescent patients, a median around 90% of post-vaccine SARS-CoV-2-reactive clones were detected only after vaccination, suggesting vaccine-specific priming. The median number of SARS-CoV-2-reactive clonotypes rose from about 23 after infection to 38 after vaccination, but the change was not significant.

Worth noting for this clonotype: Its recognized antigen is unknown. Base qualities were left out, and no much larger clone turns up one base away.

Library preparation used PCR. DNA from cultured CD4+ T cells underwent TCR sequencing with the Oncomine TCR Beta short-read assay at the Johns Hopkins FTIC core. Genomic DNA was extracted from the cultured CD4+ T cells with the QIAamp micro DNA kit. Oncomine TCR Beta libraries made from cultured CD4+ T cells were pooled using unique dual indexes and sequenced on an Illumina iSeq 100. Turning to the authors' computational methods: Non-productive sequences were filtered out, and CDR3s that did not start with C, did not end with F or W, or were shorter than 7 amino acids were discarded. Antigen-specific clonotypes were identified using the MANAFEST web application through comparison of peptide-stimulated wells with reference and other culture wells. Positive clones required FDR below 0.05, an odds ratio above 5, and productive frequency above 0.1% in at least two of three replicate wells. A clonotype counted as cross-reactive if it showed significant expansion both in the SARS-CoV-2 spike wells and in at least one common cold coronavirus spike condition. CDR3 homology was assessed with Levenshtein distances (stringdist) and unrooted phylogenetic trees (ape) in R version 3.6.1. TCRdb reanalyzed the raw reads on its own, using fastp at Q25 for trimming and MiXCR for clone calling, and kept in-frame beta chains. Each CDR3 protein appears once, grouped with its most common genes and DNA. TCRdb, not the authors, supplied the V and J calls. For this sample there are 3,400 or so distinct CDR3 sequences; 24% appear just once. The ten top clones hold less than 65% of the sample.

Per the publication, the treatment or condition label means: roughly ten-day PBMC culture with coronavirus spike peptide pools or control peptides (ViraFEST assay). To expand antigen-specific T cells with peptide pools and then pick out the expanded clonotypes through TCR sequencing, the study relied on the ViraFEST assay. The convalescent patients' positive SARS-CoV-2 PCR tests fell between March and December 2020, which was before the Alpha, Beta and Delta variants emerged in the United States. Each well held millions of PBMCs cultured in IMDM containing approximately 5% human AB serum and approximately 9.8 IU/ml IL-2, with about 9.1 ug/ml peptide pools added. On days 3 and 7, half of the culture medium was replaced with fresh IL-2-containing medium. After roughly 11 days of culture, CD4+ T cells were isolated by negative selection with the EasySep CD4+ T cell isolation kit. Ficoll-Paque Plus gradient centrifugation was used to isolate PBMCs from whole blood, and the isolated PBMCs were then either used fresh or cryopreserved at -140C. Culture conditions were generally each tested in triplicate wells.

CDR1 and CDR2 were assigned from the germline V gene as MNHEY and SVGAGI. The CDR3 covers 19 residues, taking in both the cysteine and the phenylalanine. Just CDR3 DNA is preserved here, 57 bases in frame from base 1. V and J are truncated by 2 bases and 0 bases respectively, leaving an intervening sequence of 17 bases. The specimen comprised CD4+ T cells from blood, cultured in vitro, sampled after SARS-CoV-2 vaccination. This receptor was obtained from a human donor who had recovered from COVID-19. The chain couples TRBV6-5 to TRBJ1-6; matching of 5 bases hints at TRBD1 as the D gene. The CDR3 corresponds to CASSYVIPGPSSYNSPLHF. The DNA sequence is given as TGTGCCAGCAGTTACGTTATTCCAGGGCCCAGCTCCTATAATTCACCCCTCCACTTT.